The 29 T cell receptor beta chains below come from one sample, sequenced in a study of blood T cell repertoires in COVID-19. The data were produced by immunoSEQ multiplex PCR, yet TCRdb's version contains in-frame clones alone and is incomplete. This sample yields 52,000 or so clones, of which roughly 90% are seen a single time; 3.5% to 4% belongs to the top ten. Sequencing was done on a sample of peripheral blood. The receptors derive from a man in his forties or fifties with COVID-19, enrolled during active disease.

This rearrangement joins TRBV7-9 to TRBJ1-6; 8 positions agree with TRBD1. The V gene's germline CDR1 is SEHNR and CDR2 FQNEAQ (reference sequence). CDR3 length equals 14 residues. J was trimmed by 9 bases and V by 3 bases; bases with no gene match: 4. CDR3 amino acids: CASSFTGGVSPLHF. DNA for the CDR3: TGTGCCAGCAGCTTCACAGGGGGAGTTTCACCCCTCCACTTT. The entire variable domain, with the rest obtained from reference TRBV7-9 and TRBJ1-6, is as follows: DTGVSQNPRHKITKRGQNVTFRCDPISEHNRLYWYRQTLGQGPEFLTYFQNEAQLEKSRLLSDRFSAERPKGSFSTLEIQRTEQGDSAMYLCASSFTGGVSPLHFGNGTRLTVT.

The chain employs TRBV6-5 and TRBJ1-2; TRBD1 matches at 8 bases. The junction had 12 bases not matched to a gene; V was cut back by 6 bases and J by 6 bases. The V gene's germline CDR1 is MNHEY and CDR2 SVGAGI. The CDR3 sequence is 15 residues long. The CDR3 DNA reads TGTGCCAGCAGCGGAGGCCATCAGGGGGCGAATGGCTACACCTTC. Translated, it gives CASSGGHQGANGYTF.

The V call is TRBV18, the J call TRBJ2-3; TRBD2 matches at 8 bases. The CDR3 spans 17 residues. Trimming removed 2 bases from V and 3 bases from J; junction bases left unmatched: 10. Germline-derived CDR1 and CDR2 are KGHSH and LQKENI. CDR3 DNA: TGTGCCAGCTCACCAAATGCGGCGGGGGGAGGTACAGATACGCAGTATTTT. As protein: CASSPNAAGGGTDTQYF. Full variable domain (missing parts from reference TRBV18 and TRBJ2-3): NAGVMQNPRHLVRRRGQEARLRCSPMKGHSHVYWYRQLPEEGLKFMVYLQKENIIDESGMPKERFSAEFPKEGPSILRIQQVVRGDSAAYFCASSPNAAGGGTDTQYFGPGTRLTVL.

The V and J genes are TRBV18 and TRBJ1-2, with D possibly TRBD1 on 5 matching bases. This CDR3 has 16 residues. Germline-derived CDR1 and CDR2 are KGHSH and LQKENI. Trimming removed 0 bases from V and 6 bases from J, with 17 bases in between. CDR3 nucleotides: TGTGCCAGCTCACCACCCTTGGGCAGGGATGGGAATGGCTACACCTTC. As protein: CASSPPLGRDGNGYTF. The full variable domain, its missing parts supplied by reference TRBV18 and TRBJ1-2, is NAGVMQNPRHLVRRRGQEARLRCSPMKGHSHVYWYRQLPEEGLKFMVYLQKENIIDESGMPKERFSAEFPKEGPSILRIQQVVRGDSAAYFCASSPPLGRDGNGYTFGSGTRLTVV.

The chain carries TRBV19 and TRBJ2-1, with TRBD2 matching over 8 bases. The J segment lost 8 bases and the V segment lost 5 bases, leaving 11 bases of the junction unmatched. Germline CDR1 reads LNHDA; CDR2 reads SQIVND (reference sequence). CDR3 size: 15 residues. The CDR3 DNA follows: TGTGCCAGTAGTGGTCAGCGGGGGCCACTGGATGAGCAGTTCTTC. Its protein product is CASSGQRGPLDEQFF. Variable domain in full (rest from reference TRBV19 and TRBJ2-1): DGGITQSPKYLFRKEGQNVTLSCEQNLNHDAMYWYRQDPGQGLRLIYYSQIVNDFQKGDIAEGYSVSREKKESFPLTVTSAQKNPTAFYLCASSGQRGPLDEQFFGPGTRLTVL.

The gene calls are TRBV9 and TRBJ2-2; D is uncertain. The ends were cut back, 4 bases at V and 2 bases at J, with 3 bases in the middle. Germline V gives CDR1 SGDLS, CDR2 YYNGEE. The CDR3 runs to 12 residues. In DNA, the CDR3 is TGTGCCAGCAGCCCAAACACCGGGGAGCTGTTTTTT. The encoded protein is CASSPNTGELFF.

The CDR3 protein is CASSFERGGNNEQFF. CDR3 nucleotides: TGTGCCAGCAGCTTTGAGCGGGGGGGCAACAATGAGCAGTTCTTC. This chain uses TRBV11-2 with TRBJ2-1, with 10 bases aligning to TRBD2. The CDR3 covers 15 residues. Trimming at V came to 3 bases and at J to 5 bases, leaving 4 bases not matched to a gene. Per germline, CDR1 SGHAT and CDR2 FQNNGV.

V is TRBV2 and J is TRBJ1-1; TRBD1 matches 9 bases. Trimming removed 4 bases from V and 3 bases from J; junction bases left unmatched: 6. The CDR3 runs to 15 residues. The germline gives CDR1 SNHLY, CDR2 FYNNEI. The CDR3 nucleotides read TGTGCCAGCAGTGCCTTAACAGGGGGCCACACTGAAGCTTTCTTT. Residues: CASSALTGGHTEAFF.

J is TRBJ1-3 and V is TRBV19; TRBD1 matches 9 bases. With V trimmed by 8 bases and J by 0 bases, 5 bases remained unmatched. CDR1 LNHDA and CDR2 SQIVND come from the germline V gene (reference sequence). The CDR3 contains 15 residues. The CDR3 DNA reads as TGTGCCAGTCACAGGGGGCGGAGCTCTGGAAACACCATATATTTT. This encodes CASHRGRSSGNTIYF. The complete variable domain, with remaining parts taken from reference TRBV19 and TRBJ1-3, reads DGGITQSPKYLFRKEGQNVTLSCEQNLNHDAMYWYRQDPGQGLRLIYYSQIVNDFQKGDIAEGYSVSREKKESFPLTVTSAQKNPTAFYLCASHRGRSSGNTIYFGEGSWLTVV.

This clone has just one count. The CDR3 coding sequence is TGTGCCAGCTCCGAGACAGGGGCGATTGGCTACACCTTC. Protein: CASSETGAIGYTF. The chain joins TRBV18 to TRBJ1-2; 8 bases map to TRBD1. The V segment lost 6 bases and the J segment 7 bases; nucleotides outside the gene matches: 7. Germline values: CDR1 KGHSH, CDR2 LQKENI. This CDR3 is built from 13 residues.

The genes are TRBV13 and TRBJ1-4; TRBD1 aligns across 7 bases. The CDR3 spans 16 residues. Germline CDR1 is PRHDT and CDR2 is FYEKMQ (reference sequence). Germline trimming cut 5 bases from V and 0 bases from J; bases unmatched to any gene: 6. CDR3 protein: CASSLGTEPTNEKLFF. CDR3 DNA sequence: TGTGCCAGCAGCCTCGGGACAGAACCAACTAATGAAAAACTGTTTTTT.

This chain uses TRBV10-2 with TRBJ2-3, with D unclear. Per germline, CDR1 WSHSY and CDR2 SAAADI. Trimming removed 0 bases at V and 4 bases at J, with 8 bases between. The CDR3 runs to 14 residues. As DNA, the CDR3 is TGCGCCAGCAGTGAGTCGTCTTATCCAGATACGCAGTATTTT. Its protein is CASSESSYPDTQYF.

The table lists this clone with a few counts. The chain combines TRBV7-6 with TRBJ2-7; 12 bases agree with TRBD2. With V trimmed by 7 bases and J by 4 bases, 14 bases remained unmatched. The CDR3 has 17 residues. Germline CDR1 SGHVS, CDR2 FNYEAQ. In DNA, the CDR3 is TGTGCCAGCACCCCGTGGCTAGCGGGAGGGCCGAGGTACGAGCAGTACTTC. Protein: CASTPWLAGGPRYEQYF.

The chain joins TRBV27 to TRBJ2-4; 10 bases are shared with TRBD1. The CDR3 length is 14 residues. The germline V gene encodes CDR1 MNHEY and CDR2 SMNVEV (reference sequence). The J segment lost 7 bases and the V segment lost 3 bases, leaving 3 bases of the junction unmatched. CDR3 protein: CASSLGGQGNIQYF. DNA for the CDR3: TGTGCCAGCAGTTTGGGGGGACAGGGGAACATTCAGTACTTC.

The V gene is TRBV27, the J gene TRBJ2-1; 12 bases align to TRBD2. There are 17 residues in the CDR3. The ends lost 7 bases at V and 4 bases at J; junction bases unmatched: 11. CDR1 and CDR2 (germline): MNHEY, SMNVEV (reference sequence). CDR3 DNA: TGTGCCAGCACCGTCACTAGCGGGGGGCGCTTATACAATGAGCAGTTCTTC. Its translation: CASTVTSGGRLYNEQFF.

V and J are TRBV2 and TRBJ2-1; 8 bases match TRBD1. The V segment lost 10 bases and the J segment 9 bases; nucleotides outside the gene matches: 5. Germline V gene sequence: CDR1 SNHLY, CDR2 FYNNEI. The length of the CDR3 is 11 residues. The CDR3 is CATPQGGEQFF. As DNA, the CDR3 is TGTGCCACCCCACAGGGGGGTGAGCAGTTCTTC.

The chain joins TRBV7-9 to TRBJ1-6, with 9 bases matching TRBD1. With V trimmed by 4 bases and J by 5 bases, 15 bases remained unmatched. There are 19 residues in the CDR3. Germline CDR1 reads SEHNR; CDR2 reads FQNEAQ (reference sequence). The CDR3 here is CASSYRTGTGTGDNSPLHF. The DNA for the CDR3 is TGTGCCAGCAGCTATAGAACCGGGACAGGGACCGGCGATAATTCACCCCTCCACTTT.

The rearrangement joins TRBV5-8 to TRBJ1-2; TRBD1 might be the D (6 bases). From germline, CDR1 is SGHTS and CDR2 YDEGEE. There are 14 residues in the CDR3. The germline V and J ends were trimmed by 3 bases and 3 bases, with 12 bases remaining between them. CDR3 sequence (DNA): TGTGCCAGCAGCTCCCCGGGACAATACTATGGCTACACCTTC. This sequence encodes CASSSPGQYYGYTF.

This rearrangement joins TRBV30 to TRBJ1-2, with TRBD1 as a possible D gene (5 bases). The CDR3 covers 12 residues. Germline V gene sequence: CDR1 GTSNPN, CDR2 SVGIG (reference sequence). The V end was cut by 5 bases, the J end by 4 bases, with 11 bases between. The CDR3 nucleotides are TGTGCCTGGGAACAGGATACCTATGGCTACACCTTC. Translating gives CAWEQDTYGYTF.

This clone was detected only once. The chain uses TRBV11-1 and TRBJ2-7; 10 bases line up with TRBD2. The CDR3 spans 16 residues. Per germline, CDR1 SGHAT and CDR2 FQDESV (reference sequence). The junction had 3 bases not matched to a gene; V was cut back by 1 base and J by 0 bases. The CDR3 is CASSLGGLAASYEQYF. CDR3 nucleotide sequence: TGTGCCAGCAGCTTAGGTGGACTAGCGGCCTCCTACGAGCAGTACTTC.

CDR3 coding DNA: TGCAGCGTTGAATACACAGATACGCAGTATTTT. This gives the protein CSVEYTDTQYF. The genes are TRBV29-1 and TRBJ2-3, with D unclear. CDR1 is SQVTM and CDR2 is ANQGSEA in the germline V gene. The CDR3 runs to 11 residues. V dropped 2 bases and J dropped 2 bases, with 2 bases sitting between them.

CDR3: CASSLLTGSYNEQFF. Written as DNA, the CDR3 is TGTGCCAGCAGCCTCCTAACAGGTTCCTACAATGAGCAGTTCTTC. The chain recombines TRBV7-9 with TRBJ2-1, with D perhaps TRBD1 (5 bases). The germline V gene encodes CDR1 SEHNR and CDR2 FQNEAQ (reference sequence). The CDR3 contains 15 residues. The ends were cut back, 5 bases at V and 1 base at J, with 12 bases in the middle.

This clone was counted once. The rearrangement joins TRBV13 to TRBJ2-5, with 12 bases matching TRBD2. V shed 5 bases and J 1 base; nucleotides not matched to a gene: 5. This CDR3 region has 16 residues. CDR1 and CDR2 (germline): PRHDT, FYEKMQ (reference sequence). The CDR3 region has the DNA TGTGCCAGCAGCACCCGACTAGCGGGGGCCCAAGAGACCCAGTACTTC. Its protein product is CASSTRLAGAQETQYF.

The chain joins TRBV4-2 to TRBJ2-1, with D unclear. This CDR3 has 16 residues. Germline CDR1 is LGHNA and CDR2 is YNFKEQ. V was shortened by 4 bases and J by 5 bases, with 18 bases between the two germline ends. DNA for the CDR3: TGTGCCAGCAGCCCAGACCCTGAAATAGGAGACAATGAGCAGTTCTTC. Its protein is CASSPDPEIGDNEQFF.

The V call is TRBV10-3, the J call TRBJ2-3; 7 bases map to TRBD1. The CDR3 runs 14 residues. J gave up 1 base and V 5 bases, and 3 bases lay outside the gene matches. Germline V lookup: CDR1 ENHRY, CDR2 SYGVKD. CDR3 in DNA: TGTGCCATCAGTTCGGGACAGCGCACAGATACGCAGTATTTT. Translating it yields CAISSGQRTDTQYF.

The V gene is TRBV9, the J gene TRBJ1-2, with TRBD1 matching 10 bases. The CDR3 is 15 amino acids. Trimming at V came to 4 bases and at J to 5 bases, leaving 8 bases not matched to a gene. The V gene's germline CDR1 is SGDLS and CDR2 YYNGEE. The CDR3, as DNA: TGTGCCAGCAGCTCCAGACAGGGGGCCGCTTATGGCTACACCTTC. Protein product: CASSSRQGAAYGYTF.

The rearrangement joins TRBV7-9 to TRBJ1-2; TRBD1 matches 8 bases. V lost 5 bases to trimming and J lost 4 bases; unmatched junction nucleotides: 6. Germline V gene sequence: CDR1 SEHNR, CDR2 FQNEAQ (reference sequence). This CDR3 has 14 residues. CDR3 region: CASSPEGQVYGYTF. The CDR3 DNA reads TGTGCCAGCAGCCCGGAGGGACAGGTCTATGGCTACACCTTC.

This clone appeared a single time. The chain joins TRBV30 to TRBJ2-3; 10 nucleotides align to TRBD1. V shed 5 bases and J 4 bases; nucleotides not matched to a gene: 6. Per the germline V gene, CDR1 is GTSNPN and CDR2 is SVGIG (reference sequence). The length of the CDR3 is 14 residues. The CDR3 DNA follows: TGTGCCTGGTCCGGACAGGGGGGCGCAGATACGCAGTATTTT. It is translated as CAWSGQGGADTQYF.

The chain carries TRBV18 and TRBJ2-2, with D hard to call. This CDR3 comprises 18 residues. Germline CDR1 is KGHSH and CDR2 is LQKENI. The germline V and J ends were trimmed by 3 bases and 3 bases, with 20 bases remaining between them. The CDR3: CASSPASGMNRDTGELFF. CDR3 sequence (DNA): TGTGCCAGCTCACCCGCCTCTGGTATGAATCGGGACACCGGGGAGCTGTTTTTT.